The 17 T cell receptor beta chains in this list originate from one sample, sequenced in a study of T-cell reconstitution after alpha-beta-depleted transplantation in children. A library of TCRbeta sequences, prepared with unique molecular identifiers, was generated. MiXCR, applied by TCRdb to the PCR reads, yields one record per CDR3 protein. The sample lists under 250,000 distinct CDR3 sequences; roughly 6.6% were seen once. Sample: PBMCs, taken before TCRalphabeta/CD19-depleted stem cell transplant. These TCRs come from a boy aged 2 to 10 with acute lymphoblastic leukemia, due to receive a stem cell transplant.

This clonotype was counted at least ten times. The V gene is TRBV29-1, the J gene TRBJ1-1; D possibly corresponds to TRBD1 (6 bases). CDR3 length: 12 amino acids. V was clipped by 7 bases and J by 1 base, with 10 bases between them. The germline gives CDR1 SQVTM, CDR2 ANQGSEA. For the CDR3, the DNA is TGCAGCGGTATGACAGGGAACACTGAAGCTTTCTTT. This sequence encodes CSGMTGNTEAFF.

This clonotype was found a few times. The chain uses TRBV12-3 or TRBV12-4 and TRBJ1-2; a weak D match, TRBD1 (5 bases). Trimming left V 5 bases short and J 4 bases short, with 11 bases between. CDR3 length: 13 residues. The DNA for the CDR3 is TGTGCCAGCAGTGGTGGGGCGGCCTATGGCTACACCTTC. Its protein is CASSGGAAYGYTF.

The sample holds many counts of this clonotype. The V call is TRBV28, the J call TRBJ1-5; TRBD1 matches at 7 bases. The CDR3 covers 17 residues. V shed 3 bases, J shed 0 bases, and the junction held 8 bases outside the gene matches. Germline-derived CDR1 and CDR2 are MDHEN and SYDVKM. CDR3 protein: CASSFAEGQFSNQPQHF. As DNA, the CDR3 is TGTGCCAGCAGTTTCGCGGAGGGACAGTTTAGCAATCAGCCCCAGCATTTT.

The chain carries TRBV12-3 or TRBV12-4 and TRBJ2-7, with TRBD1 identical over 9 bases. The CDR3 runs to 14 residues. Trimming took 7 bases from V and 2 from J; bases not matched to a gene: 6. The CDR3, as DNA: TGTGCCAGCAACTTCGGGACAGGGCCCTACGAGCAGTACTTC. As protein: CASNFGTGPYEQYF.

The V gene is TRBV2, the J gene TRBJ1-5, with 12 bases identical to TRBD1. Germline assignment: CDR1 SNHLY and CDR2 FYNNEI. The CDR3 is 15 residues long. V was clipped by 6 bases and J by 6 bases; unmatched bases: 6. CDR3: CASSEGQGALQPQHF. The CDR3 DNA follows: TGTGCCAGCAGCGAGGGACAGGGGGCTCTTCAGCCCCAGCATTTT.

This clonotype was picked up many times. The chain recombines TRBV15 with TRBJ2-7, with 9 bases identical to TRBD1. CDR3 length: 16 amino acids. Germline CDR1 is LNHNV and CDR2 is YYDKDF (reference sequence). The trim removed 0 bases at V and 6 bases at J, leaving 9 bases unmatched. The CDR3: CATSREPGQGTLEQYF. In DNA form, the CDR3 reads TGTGCCACCAGCAGAGAGCCGGGACAGGGTACGCTCGAGCAGTACTTC.

The genes are TRBV12-5 and TRBJ2-2; D is unclear. The V end was cut by 3 bases, the J end by 7 bases, with 6 bases between. CDR3 length: 12 amino acids. CDR1 and CDR2 (germline): LGHNT, FRNRAP. The CDR3 reads CASGFSNGELFF. The CDR3 DNA follows: TGTGCTAGTGGTTTTTCTAACGGGGAGCTGTTTTTT.

The chain joins TRBV28 to TRBJ1-4, with D hard to call. Trimming stripped 4 bases from V and 0 bases from J, with 15 bases between. The CDR3 has 17 amino acids. Germline V lookup: CDR1 MDHEN, CDR2 SYDVKM. The CDR3: CASSSPFSQATNEKLFF. CDR3 in DNA: TGTGCCAGCAGTTCCCCATTTTCGCAGGCAACTAATGAAAAACTGTTTTTT. The whole variable domain, remainder taken from reference TRBV28 and TRBJ1-4, is DVKVTQSSRYLVKRTGEKVFLECVQDMDHENMFWYRQDPGLGLRLIYFSYDVKMKEKGDIPEGYSVSREKKERFSLILESASTNQTSMYLCASSSPFSQATNEKLFFGSGTQLSVL.

This clonotype was detected ten times or more. This rearrangement joins TRBV5-1 to TRBJ1-4, with TRBD1 matching 10 bases. CDR1 is SGHRS and CDR2 is YFSETQ in the germline V gene. The length of the CDR3 is 15 residues. V was clipped by 4 bases and J by 5 bases; unmatched bases: 5. The CDR3 DNA reads as TGCGCCAGCAGCCCCGAGGGACAGGGGAATGAAAAACTGTTTTTT. It yields the protein CASSPEGQGNEKLFF. The whole variable domain, filled in from reference TRBV5-1 and TRBJ1-4, reads KAGVTQTPRYLIKTRGQQVTLSCSPISGHRSVSWYQQTPGQGLQFLFEYFSETQRNKGNFPGRFSGRQFSNSRSEMNVSTLELGDSALYLCASSPEGQGNEKLFFGSGTQLSVL.

This clonotype was picked up a small number of times. J is TRBJ2-3 and V is TRBV7-2, with D uncertain. The V gene's germline CDR1 is SGHTA and CDR2 FQGNSA. The CDR3 is made up of 12 amino acids. Trimming cost V 7 bases and J 4 bases, with 9 bases left between them. The DNA of the CDR3 is TGTGCCAGCACCGCGTCCGCAGATACGCAGTATTTT. Translation gives CASTASADTQYF.

This clonotype was found many times. V usage is TRBV20-1 and J usage is TRBJ2-1; D is ambiguous. The CDR3 is 14 amino acids. Germline CDR1 DFQATT, CDR2 SNEGSKA (reference sequence). V lost 7 bases to trimming and J lost 3 bases, with 16 bases between them. The CDR3 nucleotides are TGCAGTGTTCCCGGGCAGGACGACTACAATGAGCAGTTCTTC. Protein sequence: CSVPGQDDYNEQFF.

The rearrangement links TRBV15 to TRBJ1-4, with 9 positions matching TRBD1. The CDR3 covers 15 residues. Trimming at V came to 0 bases and at J to 7 bases, leaving 3 bases not matched to a gene. CDR1 and CDR2 (germline): LNHNV, YYDKDF (reference sequence). The CDR3 loop is CATSREQGAGEKLFF. For the CDR3, the DNA is TGTGCCACCAGCAGAGAACAGGGGGCAGGTGAAAAACTGTTTTTT.

This chain uses TRBV12-3 or TRBV12-4 with TRBJ1-5, with TRBD1 as a possible D gene (5 bases). This CDR3 has 18 amino acids. V was cut by 0 bases and J by 1 base, with 16 bases left in between. In DNA, the CDR3 is TGTGCCAGCAGTTTAGCCGCTGGGGGTGGTCGGAGCAATCAGCCCCAGCATTTT. Protein: CASSLAAGGGRSNQPQHF.

This clonotype was recorded at least ten times. The J gene is TRBJ2-1, the V gene TRBV7-9; weak D call: TRBD2 (6 bases). Germline loops: CDR1 SEHNR, CDR2 FQNEAQ (reference sequence). Trimming stripped 5 bases from V and 8 bases from J, with 16 bases between. CDR3 length equals 14 residues. CDR3 sequence: CASSPPASVDEQFF. Written as DNA, the CDR3 is TGTGCCAGCAGCCCGCCGGCTAGCGTCGATGAGCAGTTCTTC. The full variable domain, with the rest looked up from reference TRBV7-9 and TRBJ2-1, is DTGVSQNPRHKITKRGQNVTFRCDPISEHNRLYWYRQTLGQGPEFLTYFQNEAQLEKSRLLSDRFSAERPKGSFSTLEIQRTEQGDSAMYLCASSPPASVDEQFFGPGTRLTVL.

This sequence joins TRBV15 and TRBJ2-5, with 9 bases fitting TRBD2. After removal of 0 bases from V and 8 bases from J, the junction contained 10 bases not matched to a gene. The germline gives CDR1 LNHNV, CDR2 YYDKDF (reference sequence). The CDR3 spans 16 residues. CDR3 in amino acids: CATSRDGSGGPGTQYF. CDR3 bases: TGTGCCACCAGCAGAGATGGGAGCGGGGGGCCCGGTACCCAGTACTTC.

This clonotype has a count of ten or more. This chain uses TRBV20-1 with TRBJ2-1; TRBD2 matches at 9 bases. CDR3 length: 18 amino acids. Germline CDR1 DFQATT, CDR2 SNEGSKA (reference sequence). V dropped 0 bases and J dropped 4; count of bases not matched to a gene: 13. The CDR3 loop reads CSAREVSGSPGPYNEQFF. In DNA, the CDR3 is TGCAGTGCTAGAGAGGTTAGCGGGAGCCCCGGGCCGTACAATGAGCAGTTCTTC.

This clonotype turned up a few times. The gene calls are TRBV6-5 and TRBJ1-2; 11 positions match TRBD1. Looked up from germline, CDR1 is MNHEY and CDR2 is SVGAGI. The CDR3 spans 14 residues. V lost 5 bases, J lost 8 bases, and 7 bases stayed unmatched. CDR3 region: CASSPPGQGAGYTF. The DNA of the CDR3 is TGTGCCAGCAGTCCCCCCGGACAGGGGGCGGGCTACACCTTC.